The sequence of this TCR delta chain was determined in a study of gamma-delta T cells after stem cell transplantation. TCRdb re-analyzed the RT-PCR reads via CATT. The table lists under 75 delta-chain clones. This CDR3 contains 17 residues. V gave up 4 bases and J gave up 2 bases; unmatched junction bases: 9. The V gene's germline CDR1 is GEAIGNYY and CDR2 EKD. The J gene is TRDJ1, the V gene TRDV2; 13 positions match TRDD3. This TCR came from a human donor. It is not recorded whose cells these are; they may come from a transplant donor. This table probably holds off-target reads from a library built for another chain. Sequenced sample: gamma-delta T cells. This CDR3 reads CACERLVLGDTTDKLIF. Here the CDR3 DNA reads TGTGCCTGTGAAAGACTCGTACTGGGGGATACGACCGATAAACTCATCTTT.